This T cell receptor beta chain stems from a study of T-cell reconstitution after alpha-beta-depleted transplantation in children. This clonotype was counted ten times or more. Unique molecular identifiers were used to barcode this TCRbeta library. In TCRdb, the PCR reads were re-called with MiXCR into one record per CDR3 protein. The table has 170,000 or so distinct CDR3 sequences, approximately 6.6% seen once. Trimming took off 5 bases at V and 8 bases at J, with 19 bases between the two ends. CDR3 size: 15 residues. Germline assignment: CDR1 SEHNR and CDR2 FQNEAQ (reference sequence). The rearrangement uses TRBV7-9 and TRBJ2-1; D is possibly TRBD1 or TRBD2 (5 bases each). This sample comprised PBMCs from the stem cell graft donor, obtained from the stem cell graft. This clonotype was obtained from a human donor who donated a stem cell graft to a child with Wiskott-Aldrich syndrome. CDR3 nucleotides: TGTGCCAGCAGCCATCCGGGACCCAATGGGGATGAGCAGTTCTTC. Its translation: CASSHPGPNGDEQFF.